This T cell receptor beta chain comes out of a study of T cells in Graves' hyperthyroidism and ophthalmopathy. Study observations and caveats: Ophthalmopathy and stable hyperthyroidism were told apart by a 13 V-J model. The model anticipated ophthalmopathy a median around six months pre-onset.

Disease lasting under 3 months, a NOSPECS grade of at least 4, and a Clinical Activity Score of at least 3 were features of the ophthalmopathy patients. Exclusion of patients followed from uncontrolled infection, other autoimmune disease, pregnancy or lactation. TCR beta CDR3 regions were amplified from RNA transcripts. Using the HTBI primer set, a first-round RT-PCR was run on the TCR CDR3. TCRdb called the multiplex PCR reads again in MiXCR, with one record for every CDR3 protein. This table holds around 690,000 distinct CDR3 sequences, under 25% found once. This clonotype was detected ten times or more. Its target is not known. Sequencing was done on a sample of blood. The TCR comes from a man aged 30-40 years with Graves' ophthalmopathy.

CDR3 nucleotides: TGTGCCAGCAGCTTAGCAAAGGGACGTAACACTGAAGCTTTCTTT. Translating gives CASSLAKGRNTEAFF. The V gene is TRBV7-2, the J gene TRBJ1-1, with D perhaps TRBD1 (5 bases). V was trimmed by 0 bases and J by 2 bases, leaving 10 bases between them. This CDR3 contains 15 residues. Per the germline V gene, CDR1 is SGHTA and CDR2 is FQGNSA.